This TCR beta chain was identified during a study of sequential checkpoint blockade in melanoma. Study information: Arm A got nivolumab then ipilimumab; arm B the reverse, 1:1. Both treatment sequences were followed by maintenance nivolumab.

Treatment described: randomized to nivolumab then ipilimumab (arm A) or the reverse (arm B). DNA-damaging chemotherapy had not been given to any patient beforehand. PBMC sorting kept live CD3+CD8+ cells without CD19 or CD56. Clones were sequenced by immunoSEQ multiplex PCR, and TCRdb holds only the in-frame ones, with some missing. The sample records approximately 10,000 clones, roughly three fifths being singletons. The input for sequencing was CD8+ T cells sorted from blood (inferred from file names), taken from a patient given nivolumab and ipilimumab in sequence. This clonotype was obtained from a human donor with melanoma.

CDR3: CASSEGDSFYEQYF. CDR3 DNA sequence: TGTGCCAGCAGTGAAGGGGACTCCTTCTACGAGCAGTACTTC. The chain is built from TRBV6-1 and TRBJ2-7; tentatively, D is TRBD2 (6 bases). Germline lookup yields CDR1 MNHNS and CDR2 SASEGT. With 1 base removed from V and 3 bases from J, the gap between germline ends came to 10 bases. The length of the CDR3 is 14 residues.